This T cell receptor beta chain derives from a study of T cells in localized non-small cell lung cancer. Findings and limits, study-wide: Tumor trailed uninvolved adjacent lung in T cell clonality, which peaked there. The appearance of a median approximately 57 of the top 100 tumor clones was seen in adjacent lung. Sequencing involved a lone tumor region, leaving heterogeneity possible.

The data were produced by immunoSEQ multiplex PCR, yet TCRdb's version contains in-frame clones alone and is incomplete. The sample has approximately 20,000 clones, around 85% seen once. A word on this clone: Its antigen is as yet unknown.

Germline lookup yields CDR1 SGHNT and CDR2 YENEEA. The V gene lost 7 bases and the J gene lost 2 bases, with 14 bases spanning the gap. The CDR3 totals 14 residues. The receptor comes from a woman between 40 and 69 years old with stage II squamous cell lung carcinoma. The genes are TRBV11-3 and TRBJ2-5, with D perhaps TRBD1 (6 bases). This sample comprised PBMCs, obtained before any cancer treatment. CDR3 region: CASTYRAPQETQYF. In nucleotides, the CDR3 is TGTGCCAGCACCTACAGGGCGCCTCAAGAGACCCAGTACTTC.